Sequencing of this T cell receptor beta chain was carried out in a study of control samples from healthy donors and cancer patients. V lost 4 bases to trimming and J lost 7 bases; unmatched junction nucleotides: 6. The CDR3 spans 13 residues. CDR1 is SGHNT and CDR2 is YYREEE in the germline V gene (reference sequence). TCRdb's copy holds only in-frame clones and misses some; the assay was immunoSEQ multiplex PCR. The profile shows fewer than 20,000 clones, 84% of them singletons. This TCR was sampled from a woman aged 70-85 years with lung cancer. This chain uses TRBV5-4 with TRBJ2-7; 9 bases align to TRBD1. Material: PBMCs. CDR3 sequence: CASSGETGGEQYF. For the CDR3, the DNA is TGTGCCAGCAGCGGTGAGACAGGGGGGGAGCAGTACTTC.